This entry features one T cell receptor beta chain sequence. Its antigen is currently not known. Base qualities are not provided; no much larger clone lies one nucleotide away. Counted from cysteine to phenylalanine, this CDR3 has 18 amino acids. This entry keeps only the CDR3 DNA: 54 bases, framed from base 1. V drops 0 bases and J drops 2 bases, leaving 16 bases in between. CDR1 and CDR2 (ENHRY, SYGVKD) derive from the germline V gene. Libraries came from the immunoSEQ multiplex PCR assay. A mixture of 60 forward primers for TCR Vbeta segments and 13 reverse primers for TCR Jbeta segments was used in the multiplex PCR. Amplification of the CDR3 region of rearranged TCR beta genes was performed with a multiplex PCR assay on genomic DNA. On the Illumina HiSeq System, the amplified TCR beta libraries were sequenced as 87-base-pair reads. The study's processing was this. In a later analysis, 80 million or so unique TCR beta chains were counted across the approximately 670 repertoires, and roughly 11 million of these chains were shared by at least two donors. Raw reads were error-corrected and collapsed into unique sequences by a nearest-neighbor algorithm in which closely related sequences were merged to remove PCR and sequencing errors. V, D and J gene segments were assigned by aligning CDR3 sequences to IMGT reference sequences. For a sequence to be retained, a match of at least six nucleotides was required to both a V gene segment and a J gene segment. Rearrangements were called productive when the CDR3 lacked stop codons and stayed in frame with V and J; all others were non-productive. Following IMGT convention, CDR3 was defined as the stretch from the second conserved V-encoded cysteine up to the conserved J-encoded phenylalanine. The earlier analysis of 450 to 750 of the donors excluded any sequence lacking an unambiguous match to a single V gene segment. An earlier analysis of 587 of the donors classified V segments as functional when productive rearrangements were above 56.7% and as segregating when the standard deviation between donors was above 5%. A statistical classification framework was built to diagnose cytomegalovirus status from the catalog of TCR beta chain sequences. In a later analysis, V and J genes were assigned by comparing TCR nucleotide sequences against IMGT/GENE-DB human TR gene sequences. In a later analysis, CDR3 sequences and most-parsimonious VDJ recombination scenarios were assigned using the TCRdist pipeline. In a later analysis, every TCR beta chain was defined by the combination of its CDR3 amino acid sequence and its V-gene family, and reads without a unique V-gene family were dropped. In a later analysis, 450 to 600 highly shared, low-generation-probability nucleotide sequences were removed to address suspected cross-contamination and a sequencing artifact. In a later analysis, a clonal expansion index for each public chain was calculated from normalized within-repertoire ranks of inferred template counts. Generation probabilities in a later analysis came from a VDJ recombination model fitted to out-of-frame rearrangements, and those results were checked against IGoR. In a later analysis, hypergeometric tests were used to score TCR-TCR, TCR-HLA and TCR-CMV co-occurrence, with a repertoire-size bias correction applied to TCR pairs. In a later analysis, false discovery rates were estimated by permuting HLA or CMV assignments 20 times. In a later analysis, co-occurring TCRs were grouped using DBSCAN, with TCRdist sequence similarity added in when clustering inside HLA-allele-positive subsets. Repertoires with fewer than 30,000 or more than 120,000 public chains, plus five repertoires with anomalous nucleotide sharing, were excluded from co-occurrence clustering. TCRdb took over this immuneACCESS table, retaining in-frame rearrangements with V and J assigned. Such tables are incomplete; in checked studies, under half of the missing clones stem from an unresolved V gene, and the remainder is unexplained. The V and J calls and clone size were taken over from that table, and D and trimming were inferred from the DNA. In all, the sample holds about 120,000 clones, and about 78% of those were seen once. The top ten clonotypes cover nearly 8.5% of the sample.

This entry is derived from a study of cytomegalovirus exposure and HLA in healthy donors (dated by TCRdb to 2017 to 2019). Regarding the study in general: An earlier analysis of approximately 640 of the donors reported 250 to 300 Gb of sequence data and some 100 million unique TCR beta sequences from some 180 million T cells. Of the roughly 390 genotyped donors, 81% were placed in the genetic ancestry cluster associated with self-reported Caucasian donors. Typing coverage varied by locus: about 620-630 donors for A, B, C, DRB1 and DQB1; 500 to 550 for DQA1; more than 600 for DPA1; approximately 490 for DPB1. In an earlier analysis of roughly 540 of the donors, high-throughput TCR beta sequencing was used to judge whether each TCR beta V gene segment behaved as functional or pseudogenic. Among about 370 genotyped donors of the cohort, an average of approximately 220,000 unique TCR beta nucleotide sequences was sequenced per donor, of which about 19% were non-productive. The later analysis used no new phenotypic data to find candidate immune exposures, relying instead on TCR beta sequences and their occurrence across donors. The T cell repertoires of 550 to 850 subjects were profiled by immunosequencing and related to cytomegalovirus serostatus. Donor age, sex, ethnicity and CMV serostatus were compiled together with the repertoire data. HLA typing included class I and class II loci at four-digit resolution. A later genetic analysis used genome-wide SNP genotypes for 398 of the 666 donors, treating that subset as a discovery cohort. Roughly five DR-DQ haplotypes were handled as single units for association and clustering, since linkage in the cohort was strong. About 280 gigabases of sequencing data and tens of millions of unique TCR sequences made up an early release that covered nearly 650 HLA-typed donors. A separate validation cohort of over a hundred different subjects was used in addition to the 666-subject first cohort. Every repertoire in the discovery cohort had been generated on one and the same sequencing platform. A later analysis re-analyzed previously published TCR beta repertoires from several hundred donors and added high-resolution HLA genotyping to study TCR occurrence patterns. To predict cytomegalovirus infection status, the study combined high-throughput TCR immunosequencing, statistical association of individual TCRs with disease status, and machine learning. The study aimed to test whether signatures of past pathogen exposure could be identified by cataloging public T cell receptors. Findings and caveats that apply to the study as a whole: In an earlier analysis of a few hundred of the donors, most TCR beta V segments were observed in productive rearrangements about 90% or about 30% of the time, broadly matching IMGT annotations. In vitro tests confirmed that a few of the cytomegalovirus-associated TCR beta chains recognize cytomegalovirus antigens. Because the 87-base-pair reads could not distinguish some IMGT-functional V segments, including TRBV6-2 and TRBV6-3, those segments were excluded. In this cohort, only TCR beta chains were sequenced, and detectable features were limited by the absence of alpha or paired-chain data. A later analysis associated 16,951 TCR beta sequences with specific HLA alleles at a false discovery rate of 0.05. The study gave a list of around 170 TCR beta chains associated with cytomegalovirus. According to a later analysis, TCR association rates differed among HLA loci, with DRB1 alleles showing the most associated TCRs and HLA-C alleles showing the fewest. In a later genetic analysis, fewer N-insertions in productive TCRs were reported among donors in an Asian-associated ancestry cluster than the roughly 700-donor mean. V-gene and J-gene trimming of TCR beta chains was associated with a missense DCLRE1C variant in a later genetic analysis, and the association was replicated in an independent cohort. For the cohort, immune exposure information was limited to CMV serostatus. Assigning TCR associations to individual alleles was difficult when HLA alleles, especially DR and DQ, strongly co-occurred. The classifier was reported to diagnose cytomegalovirus status with high specificity and sensitivity in both the original cohort and the validation cohort. Because counts were too low, seventeen rarely observed V segments, including chromosome 9 orphons, were excluded from the earlier analysis of a few hundred of the donors. The sequencing pipeline was judged likely to have produced a cluster of highly shared sequence variants as a technical artifact. A later analysis found that most CMV-associated TCR beta chains appeared HLA-restricted, with HLA associations seemingly driven largely by CMV exposure. The authors suggested that the approach could potentially be generalized to other disease states and immunological phenotypes. Correlated functional status among segregating V segments might reflect linkage disequilibrium, but an unknown experimental factor could not be ruled out. Several of the top co-occurrence clusters appeared to be linked to parvovirus B19, influenza, CMV and Epstein-Barr virus, according to a later analysis. A further reported finding was that TCR beta sequences accurately predicted the HLA-A and HLA-B alleles for most subjects in the first cohort. Sequencing depth was assumed to be roughly uniform across donors in the presence/absence analyses, though that assumption may not hold. Because HLA typing was unavailable for some donors at each locus, only the typed subset was used in association tests. In a later analysis, HLA-associated TCR beta chains showed more clonal expansion and lower generation probabilities than non-associated chains that were equally common. Most TCR sequences were seen in very few donors, while some public TCRs were found in many individuals.

The cohort comprised 550 to 700 healthy bone marrow donors. At the time of sampling, all cohort members were nominally healthy, though unrecorded immune exposures were likely present. The donor was CMV seropositive and was included in the group of 250 to 300 seropositive cohort members. A peripheral blood sample was collected from each donor, and TCR beta sequencing was performed on peripheral blood mononuclear cells. The Qiagen DNeasy Blood Extraction Kit was used to extract genomic DNA from the blood cell samples. The source material was PBMCs. This chain is built from TRBV10-3 and TRBJ1-4, and possibly TRBD1, on 6 matching bases. The sequence came from a woman aged 40 to 50 in good health and CMV-seropositive. DNA sequence: TGTGCCATCAGTGAGTCGGCTTCCAGGGGCAGGACTAATGAAAAACTGTTTTTT. Translated, this gives CAISESASRGRTNEKLFF.